One and the same sample provided the 15 T cell receptor beta chains below, sequenced in a study of a mutant IDH1 vaccine in newly diagnosed glioma. Which antigens these TCRs recognize remains unknown. Repertoires were generated with immunoSEQ multiplex PCR, while TCRdb's copy carries only in-frame clones and drops some. The table lists some 120,000 clones, around three quarters of them singletons. Documented time point: week 11, during vaccination. The content of each vaccine dose was 300 ug of mutant IDH1 20-mer peptide, and topical imiquimod accompanied it. The sample was PBMCs, taken from a glioma patient whose treatment included an IDH1 peptide vaccine. These receptors were collected from a man aged 35-49 years with glioma.

This clone occurred once. The chain employs TRBV7-9 and TRBJ2-5; no reliable D call. This CDR3 spans 11 amino acids. V dropped 3 bases and J dropped 5 bases, with 4 bases sitting between them. Germline CDR1 reads SEHNR; CDR2 reads FQNEAQ (reference sequence). The CDR3 loop reads CASSLWETQYF. CDR3 coding DNA: TGTGCCAGCAGCTTGTGGGAGACCCAGTACTTC.

This clone has only a few counts. The chain uses TRBV21-1 and TRBJ2-2; TRBD2 is the table's D call and was not checked against the DNA. TRBV21-1 is a pseudogene locus. There are 17 residues in the CDR3. The CDR3 is CASSNRSTAGTAGELFF. CDR3 bases: TGTGCCAGCAGCAACCGGTCGACGGCGGGAACCGCCGGGGAGCTGTTTTTT.

V usage is TRBV30 and J usage is TRBJ2-7, with 10 nucleotides matching TRBD1. J lost 2 bases, V lost 4 bases, and 5 bases had no gene match. The CDR3 runs 14 residues. The germline CDR1 and CDR2 sequences are GTSNPN and SVGIG (reference sequence). For the CDR3, the DNA is TGTGCCTGGACCGGACAGGGGGGGGCCTACGAGCAGTACTTC. It specifies CAWTGQGGAYEQYF.

This clone was counted a few times. The chain uses TRBV5-6 and TRBJ1-4; D might be TRBD1 (6 bases). CDR3 length: 13 residues. Trimming cost V 4 bases and J 8 bases, with 12 bases left between them. Germline-derived CDR1 and CDR2 are SGHDT and YYEEEE. The CDR3, as DNA: TGTGCCAGCAGCCCAATTACAGGGGAAAAACTGTTTTTT. It is translated as CASSPITGEKLFF.

With respect to this clone: The same CDR3 can be traced to other DNA sequences in this sample. The rearrangement uses TRBV5-1 and TRBJ2-5; no firm D call. The CDR3 length is 11 residues. Germline V lookup: CDR1 SGHRS, CDR2 YFSETQ. Deletions cut 4 bases from V and 3 bases from J, with 4 bases between. The CDR3 is CASSLKETQYF. The CDR3 DNA is TGCGCCAGCAGCCTAAAAGAGACCCAGTACTTC.

The chain employs TRBV5-1 and TRBJ2-2; 7 positions match TRBD1. Germline lookup yields CDR1 SGHRS and CDR2 YFSETQ. V dropped 4 bases and J dropped 3; count of bases not matched to a gene: 3. The CDR3 spans 14 residues. Here the CDR3 reads CASSVDRYTGELFF. The CDR3 region has the DNA TGCGCCAGCAGCGTGGACAGGTACACCGGGGAGCTGTTTTTT.

In this sample, this clone turned up a few times. The chain employs TRBV6-5 and TRBJ2-5; D possibly uses TRBD1 or TRBD2 (6 bases each). This CDR3 is built from 14 residues. V lost 6 bases to trimming and J lost 6 bases, with 17 bases between them. Germline loops: CDR1 MNHEY, CDR2 SVGAGI. CDR3 DNA: TGTGCCAGCAGCGGGGGCTCCCTTAGGCAGACCCAGTACTTC. Translating it yields CASSGGSLRQTQYF.

There are a few counts of this clone. J is TRBJ1-2 and V is TRBV5-6; TRBD1 agrees at 8 bases. With V trimmed by 4 bases and J by 0 bases, 8 bases remained unmatched. Germline V gene lookup returns CDR1 SGHDT and CDR2 YYEEEE. The CDR3 length is 16 residues. CDR3 sequence reads: CASSPTGAPTNYGYTF. The CDR3 coding sequence is TGTGCCAGCAGCCCGACAGGGGCCCCTACTAACTATGGCTACACCTTC. The variable domain in full, completed from reference TRBV5-6 and TRBJ1-2, reads DAGVTQSPTHLIKTRGQQVTLRCSPKSGHDTVSWYQQALGQGPQFIFQYYEEEERQRGNFPDRFSGHQFPNYSSELNVNALLLGDSALYLCASSPTGAPTNYGYTFGSGTRLTVV.

This sequence joins TRBV10-3 and TRBJ2-2; D possibly uses TRBD1 or TRBD2 (5 bases each). Trimming removed 10 bases from V and 0 bases from J, with 12 bases in between. The germline V gene has CDR1 ENHRY and CDR2 SYGVKD. The CDR3 runs 14 residues. CDR3 sequence (DNA): TGTGCCACCGGGGCTTTAACGAACACCGGGGAGCTGTTTTTT. Protein sequence: CATGALTNTGELFF.

The chain employs TRBV4-2 and TRBJ2-1; 11 nucleotides agree with TRBD2. The CDR3 spans 16 residues. The V gene end was trimmed by 0 bases and the J gene end by 2 bases; junction bases not matched to a gene: 0. CDR1 is LGHNA, CDR2 YNFKEQ, per germline. In DNA form, the CDR3 reads TGTGCCAGCAGCCAAGATAGCGGGGGGGCCTACAATGAGCAGTTCTTC. Amino acids: CASSQDSGGAYNEQFF.

The chain carries TRBV7-9 and TRBJ2-7; 7 bases agree with TRBD1. Germline lookup yields CDR1 SEHNR and CDR2 FQNEAQ (reference sequence). The CDR3 has 13 residues. V was clipped by 1 base and J by 7 bases; unmatched bases: 4. DNA for the CDR3: TGTGCCAGCAGCTTAGGCAGGGGGAATGAGCAGTACTTC. Protein sequence: CASSLGRGNEQYF.

V gene TRBV7-8 combines with J gene TRBJ2-4, with a possible D match to TRBD2 (6 bases). CDR1 and CDR2 from the germline V gene are SGHVS and FQNEAQ. With 1 base removed from V and 0 bases from J, the gap between germline ends came to 13 bases. The CDR3 runs to 17 residues. CDR3: CASSLGSSGIAKNIQYF. The CDR3 DNA sequence: TGTGCCAGCAGCTTAGGGAGTAGCGGAATAGCCAAAAACATTCAGTACTTC.

The V gene is TRBV19, the J gene TRBJ1-1; maybe TRBD1 (6 bases). CDR3 size: 13 residues. V dropped 7 bases and J dropped 6 bases, with 15 bases sitting between them. Per the germline V gene, CDR1 is LNHDA and CDR2 is SQIVND (reference sequence). The CDR3 bases are TGTGCCAGTATGGGGGGCTGGGGGTCTGAAGCTTTCTTT. Amino acids: CASMGGWGSEAFF.

The chain is built from TRBV19 and TRBJ2-6; either TRBD1 or TRBD2 may supply D (5 bases each). Germline V gene lookup returns CDR1 LNHDA and CDR2 SQIVND (reference sequence). Between the trimmed V and J ends, which lost 3 bases and 0 bases, there was a span of 18 bases. The CDR3 totals 19 residues. The CDR3 sequence: CASSIGPVGDLSGANVLTF. The DNA for the CDR3 is TGTGCCAGTAGTATTGGGCCTGTGGGGGACCTCTCTGGGGCCAACGTCCTGACTTTC.

V usage is TRBV6-6 and J usage is TRBJ2-1; TRBD2 is a possible D gene (6 bases). The CDR3 length is 15 residues. Between the trimmed V and J ends, which lost 6 bases and 0 bases, there was a span of 12 bases. The germline gives CDR1 MNHNY, CDR2 SVGAGI (reference sequence). The CDR3 reads CASRGRRGSYNEQFF. In DNA, the CDR3 is TGTGCCAGCAGGGGGAGGCGGGGCTCCTACAATGAGCAGTTCTTC.